Here is one TCR beta chain with its context. The V gene end was trimmed by 5 bases and the J gene end by 0 bases; junction bases not matched to a gene: 0. The germline CDR1 and CDR2 sequences are SGHAT and FQNNGV. This CDR3 has 13 residues. This entry is derived from a study of shared clonotypes between healthy human individuals. Both subsets, CD45RA+ naive and CD45RA-negative memory, were split from the CD4+ cells. Genomic DNA belonging to each subset was distributed in equal measure over several immunoSEQ plates. Replicate PCRs run on sorted subsets employed 200 to 250 ng DNA, approximately 30,000 T cell genomes. Profiling relied on immunoSEQ multiplex PCR, and the TCRdb table lists in-frame clones only, not all of them. Of about 1.5 million clones in the sample, around 98% were seen once.

The clonotype originates from a man aged 30 to 45 in good health. The V call is TRBV11-2, the J call TRBJ2-7; TRBD2 aligns across 8 bases. The sample taken for sequencing was naive CD4+ T cells sorted from blood. Subset in this sample: CD45RA+ positively selected. CDR3 amino acids: CASSTSGSYEQYF. DNA of the CDR3: TGTGCCAGCAGCACTAGCGGCTCCTACGAGCAGTACTTC.